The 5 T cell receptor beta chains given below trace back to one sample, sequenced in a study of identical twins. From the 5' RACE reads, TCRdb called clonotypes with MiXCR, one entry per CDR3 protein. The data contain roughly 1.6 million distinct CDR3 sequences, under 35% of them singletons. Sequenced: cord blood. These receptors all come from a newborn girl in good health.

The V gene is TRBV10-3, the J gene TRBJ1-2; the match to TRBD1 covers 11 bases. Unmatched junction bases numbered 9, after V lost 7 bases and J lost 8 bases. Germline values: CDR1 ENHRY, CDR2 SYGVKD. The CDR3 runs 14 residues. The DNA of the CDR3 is TGTGCCATCAAGTTAGGACAGGGGGCGCGGGGCTACACCTTC. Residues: CAIKLGQGARGYTF.

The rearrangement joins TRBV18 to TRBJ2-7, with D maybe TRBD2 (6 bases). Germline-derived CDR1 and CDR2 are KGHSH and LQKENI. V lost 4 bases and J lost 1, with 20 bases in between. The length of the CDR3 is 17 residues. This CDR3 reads CASSLGTPIGVSYEQYF. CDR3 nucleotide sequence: TGTGCCAGCTCACTTGGGACTCCTATAGGAGTTTCCTACGAGCAGTACTTC.

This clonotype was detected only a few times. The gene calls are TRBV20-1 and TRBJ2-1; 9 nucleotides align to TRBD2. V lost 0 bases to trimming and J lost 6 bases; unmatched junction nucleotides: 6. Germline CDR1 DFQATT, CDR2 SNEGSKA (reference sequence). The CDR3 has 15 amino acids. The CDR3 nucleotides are TGCAGTGCTAGAGATTCGCCTAGCGGGGCCAATGAGCAGTTCTTC. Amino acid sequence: CSARDSPSGANEQFF.

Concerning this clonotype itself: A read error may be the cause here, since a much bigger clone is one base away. CDR3 coding DNA: TGTGCCGTCAGTGAGTCGACAGGGGGCTATGGCTACACCTTC. Translated: CAVSESTGGYGYTF. The chain carries TRBV10-3 and TRBJ1-2; 9 bases fit TRBD1. There are 14 residues in the CDR3. Looked up from germline, CDR1 is ENHRY and CDR2 is SYGVKD.

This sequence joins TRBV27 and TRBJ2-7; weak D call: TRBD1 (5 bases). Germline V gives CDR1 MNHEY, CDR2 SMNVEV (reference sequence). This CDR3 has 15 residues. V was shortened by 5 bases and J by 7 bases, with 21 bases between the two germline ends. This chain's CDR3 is CASSKWQGSYNEQYF. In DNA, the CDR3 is TGTGCCAGCAGTAAGTGGCAGGGCAGTTACAATGAGCAGTACTTC.